One sample yielded the 27 T cell receptor beta chains listed below, sequenced in a study of cytomegalovirus exposure and HLA in healthy donors. Some clones are missing from TCRdb's copy, which holds only in-frame ones; the method was immunoSEQ multiplex PCR. The sample records tens of thousands of clones, about 88% being singletons. Material: PBMCs. The source of these receptors is a man aged 18-30 years in good health and CMV-seronegative.

The rearrangement uses TRBV5-4 and TRBJ2-1; 11 bases agree with TRBD1. There are 16 residues in the CDR3. V trimming: 4 bases; J trimming: 3 bases; junction bases outside the gene matches: 6. Per the germline V gene, CDR1 is SGHNT and CDR2 is YYREEE (reference sequence). DNA of the CDR3: TGTGCCAGCAGCGTGGACAGGGGGCGACGCTACAATGAGCAGTTCTTC. This sequence encodes CASSVDRGRRYNEQFF.

The chain carries TRBV9 and TRBJ2-7; weak D call: TRBD2 (5 bases). Germline CDR1 reads SGDLS; CDR2 reads YYNGEE. The CDR3 runs to 14 residues. V shed 2 bases and J shed 0 bases, with 9 bases lying between them. CDR3 in amino acids: CASSVTGISYEQYF. CDR3 DNA sequence: TGTGCCAGCAGCGTGACCGGGATCTCCTACGAGCAGTACTTC.

V is TRBV28 and J is TRBJ2-1; D is possibly TRBD1 (5 bases). The CDR3 is 15 residues long. The ends were cut back, 7 bases at V and 0 bases at J, with 13 bases in the middle. Per the germline V gene, CDR1 is MDHEN and CDR2 is SYDVKM. CDR3 protein: CASTAADSSYNEQFF. The DNA of the CDR3 is TGTGCCAGCACCGCGGCAGACAGCTCCTACAATGAGCAGTTCTTC.

The chain employs TRBV4-3 and TRBJ2-1; 10 bases agree with TRBD2. The J segment lost 6 bases and the V segment lost 0 bases, leaving 11 bases of the junction unmatched. The CDR3 is 18 residues long. CDR1 is LGHNA, CDR2 YSLEER, per germline. The DNA for the CDR3 is TGCGCCAGCAGCCAAGATAGAGAATGGGCTAGCGGGAGCAATGAGCAGTTCTTC. This translates into CASSQDREWASGSNEQFF.

The CDR3 nucleotides are TGTGCCAGCAGCCCACACGGGACTATAGGGGAGACCCAGTACTTC. Translation gives CASSPHGTIGETQYF. V is TRBV9 and J is TRBJ2-5; 7 bases align to TRBD2. With 4 bases clipped from V and 5 bases from J, the junction kept 11 bases outside the gene matches. This CDR3 is built from 15 residues. CDR1 and CDR2 (germline): SGDLS, YYNGEE.

This rearrangement joins TRBV14 to TRBJ2-1, with 13 bases aligning to TRBD2. The CDR3 consists of 15 residues. V was pared by 4 bases and J by 6 bases, with 3 bases of the junction left unmatched. Germline V CDR1 and CDR2: SGHDN, FVKESK. The CDR3 DNA follows: TGTGCCAGCAGCCCGTGGACTAGCGGGAGCAATGAGCAGTTCTTC. Amino acids: CASSPWTSGSNEQFF.

V gene TRBV10-3 combines with J gene TRBJ2-7; D possibly corresponds to TRBD2 (6 bases). CDR1 is ENHRY and CDR2 is SYGVKD in the germline V gene. The length of the CDR3 is 15 residues. V was cut by 4 bases and J by 0 bases, with 13 bases left in between. CDR3 sequence (DNA): TGTGCCATCAGTGTCTCCGGGAGTAGCTCCTACGAGCAGTACTTC. Translation gives CAISVSGSSSYEQYF.

This chain joins TRBV30 and TRBJ2-1; D not certain. The germline V and J ends were trimmed by 1 base and 6 bases, with 4 bases remaining between them. Germline CDR1 is GTSNPN and CDR2 is SVGIG (reference sequence). This CDR3 is 11 amino acids long. The CDR3 DNA reads as TGTGCCTGGAGTGAGCTCAATGAGCAGTTCTTC. It yields the protein CAWSELNEQFF.

The V gene is TRBV5-6, the J gene TRBJ2-5; 9 bases match TRBD2. V was clipped by 4 bases and J by 5 bases; unmatched bases: 9. This CDR3 is 15 amino acids long. Germline-derived CDR1 and CDR2 are SGHDT and YYEEEE. The CDR3 region is CASSQIAGEYETQYF. In nucleotides, the CDR3 is TGTGCCAGCAGCCAAATAGCGGGAGAATATGAGACCCAGTACTTC. The variable domain in full, completed from reference TRBV5-6 and TRBJ2-5, reads DAGVTQSPTHLIKTRGQQVTLRCSPKSGHDTVSWYQQALGQGPQFIFQYYEEEERQRGNFPDRFSGHQFPNYSSELNVNALLLGDSALYLCASSQIAGEYETQYFGPGTRLLVL.

The chain couples TRBV11-3 to TRBJ1-1, with TRBD1 as a possible D gene (5 bases). V lost 3 bases, J lost 0 bases, and 8 bases lay in between. The CDR3 length is 14 residues. Germline assignment: CDR1 SGHNT and CDR2 YENEEA. CDR3 amino acids: CASSFGRVNTEAFF. The CDR3 region has the DNA TGTGCCAGCAGCTTTGGCAGGGTGAACACTGAAGCTTTCTTT.

This rearrangement joins TRBV28 to TRBJ2-1; 8 bases match TRBD1. Germline assignment: CDR1 MDHEN and CDR2 SYDVKM. This CDR3 spans 13 amino acids. The J segment lost 6 bases and the V segment lost 5 bases, leaving 3 bases of the junction unmatched. The CDR3 spells CASSDRGSNEQFF. For the CDR3, the DNA is TGTGCCAGCAGTGACAGGGGTTCCAATGAGCAGTTCTTC.

This chain connects TRBV7-9 to TRBJ2-7, with 7 bases fitting TRBD2. V gave up 5 bases and J gave up 1 base; unmatched junction bases: 11. This CDR3 is 16 amino acids long. CDR1 and CDR2 (germline): SEHNR, FQNEAQ (reference sequence). This chain's CDR3 is CASSRIDPGGSYEQYF. CDR3 coding DNA: TGTGCCAGCAGCCGAATAGACCCGGGGGGATCCTACGAGCAGTACTTC.

There are a few counts of this clone. The chain joins TRBV4-3 to TRBJ2-2, with TRBD2 matching 7 bases. Germline CDR1 LGHNA, CDR2 YSLEER. V shed 0 bases, J shed 5 bases, and the junction held 3 bases outside the gene matches. The CDR3 has 15 residues. The CDR3 loop is CASSQELAQTGELFF. The DNA for the CDR3 is TGCGCCAGCAGCCAAGAACTAGCGCAGACCGGGGAGCTGTTTTTT.

This chain links TRBV10-3 with TRBJ2-1; TRBD1 aligns across 9 bases. The CDR3 runs to 15 residues. V lost 0 bases and J lost 8; bases outside the gene matches: 5. Germline V gene lookup returns CDR1 ENHRY and CDR2 SYGVKD. CDR3 sequence reads: CAISESGTGQHEQFF. The CDR3 DNA reads as TGTGCCATCAGTGAGTCGGGGACAGGGCAACATGAGCAGTTCTTC.

The chain has TRBV11-2 and TRBJ2-7; D is ambiguous. This CDR3 has 13 residues. Trimming cost V 3 bases and J 4 bases, with 10 bases left between them. Germline values: CDR1 SGHAT, CDR2 FQNNGV. The CDR3 DNA follows: TGTGCCAGCAGCTTGGCAGCGCGGTACGAGCAGTACTTC. Amino acid sequence: CASSLAARYEQYF. The full variable domain, rest sourced from reference TRBV11-2 and TRBJ2-7, is EAGVAQSPRYKIIEKRQSVAFWCNPISGHATLYWYQQILGQGPKLLIQFQNNGVVDDSQLPKDRFSAERLKGVDSTLKIQPAKLEDSAVYLCASSLAARYEQYFGPGTRLTVT.

The V and J genes are TRBV27 and TRBJ2-1; D not certain. Germline V gene lookup returns CDR1 MNHEY and CDR2 SMNVEV (reference sequence). The CDR3 is 14 amino acids. V dropped 0 bases and J dropped 4 bases, with 7 bases sitting between them. The CDR3 DNA sequence: TGTGCCAGCAGTTTATCGGCCAGATACAATGAGCAGTTCTTC. Protein: CASSLSARYNEQFF.

This chain links TRBV23-1 with TRBJ2-1, with D perhaps TRBD2 (6 bases). TRBV23-1 is designated an ORF whose function remains uncertain. CDR3 size: 16 residues. The V end was cut by 2 bases, the J end by 7 bases, with 18 bases between. The CDR3 region has the DNA TGCGCCAGCAGTCAACCTCCCGGGAGTTTGGGGAATGAGCAGTTCTTC. It yields the protein CASSQPPGSLGNEQFF.

J is TRBJ1-1 and V is TRBV7-8; D unclear. The germline CDR1 and CDR2 sequences are SGHVS and FQNEAQ. The length of the CDR3 is 14 residues. Trimming took 5 bases from V and 5 from J, leaving 15 bases between them. In DNA, the CDR3 is TGTGCCAGCAGCAAATATTCGGGTTTTACTGAAGCTTTCTTT. Amino acids: CASSKYSGFTEAFF.

V usage is TRBV4-1 and J usage is TRBJ2-7; D might be TRBD1 (6 bases). Trimming removed 1 base at V and 3 bases at J, with 13 bases between. Per the germline V gene, CDR1 is MGHRA and CDR2 is YSYEKL. There are 15 residues in the CDR3. The DNA of the CDR3 is TGCGCCAGCAGCCAAGTCGGGGACAACCTCTACGAGCAGTACTTC. This gives the protein CASSQVGDNLYEQYF.

The chain uses TRBV7-6 and TRBJ2-1; D perhaps matches TRBD2 (6 bases). Germline CDR1 and CDR2: SGHVS and FNYEAQ. Trimming removed 5 bases from V and 0 bases from J, with 20 bases in between. The CDR3 is 18 residues long. In DNA, the CDR3 is TGTGCCAGCAGCCTCCCCGGCGCCCTAGCGTACTCCTACAATGAGCAGTTCTTC. This encodes CASSLPGALAYSYNEQFF.

The chain is built from TRBV5-1 and TRBJ2-1; D is perhaps TRBD2 (5 bases). V was clipped by 6 bases and J by 7 bases, with 17 bases between them. The CDR3 spans 14 residues. Germline loops: CDR1 SGHRS, CDR2 YFSETQ. The CDR3 bases are TGCGCCAGCAACGAACTAGAGTGGTCTAATGAGCAGTTCTTC. This translates into CASNELEWSNEQFF. The full variable domain, with the rest looked up from reference TRBV5-1 and TRBJ2-1, is KAGVTQTPRYLIKTRGQQVTLSCSPISGHRSVSWYQQTPGQGLQFLFEYFSETQRNKGNFPGRFSGRQFSNSRSEMNVSTLELGDSALYLCASNELEWSNEQFFGPGTRLTVL.

This clone showed up just once. This chain uses TRBV29-1 with TRBJ1-2; 7 positions agree with TRBD1. CDR3 size: 15 residues. Unmatched junction bases numbered 16, after V lost 7 bases and J lost 5 bases. Germline lookup yields CDR1 SQVTM and CDR2 ANQGSEA. The CDR3 bases are TGCAGCGCCAGAGATCCCGGGACAGAGGAATATGGCTACACCTTC. It codes for CSARDPGTEEYGYTF. The full variable domain, with the rest looked up from reference TRBV29-1 and TRBJ1-2, is SAVISQKPSRDICQRGTSLTIQCQVDSQVTMMFWYRQQPGQSLTLIATANQGSEATYESGFVIDKFPISRPNLTFSTLTVSNMSPEDSSIYLCSARDPGTEEYGYTFGSGTRLTVV.

V usage is TRBV2 and J usage is TRBJ2-7, with D maybe TRBD1 (6 bases). The ends were cut back, 6 bases at V and 1 base at J, with 16 bases in the middle. The CDR3 loop spans 15 amino acids. Germline values: CDR1 SNHLY, CDR2 FYNNEI. The CDR3: CASRTDRIRSYEQYF. The CDR3, as DNA: TGTGCCAGCAGGACCGACAGGATCCGATCCTACGAGCAGTACTTC.

The chain recombines TRBV5-4 with TRBJ2-5, with 7 positions matching TRBD2. CDR1 is SGHNT and CDR2 is YYREEE in the germline V gene (reference sequence). V shed 4 bases and J 2 bases; nucleotides not matched to a gene: 8. The length of the CDR3 is 15 residues. Written as DNA, the CDR3 is TGTGCCAGCAGCCAGACCGGGGGGTCGCAAGAGACCCAGTACTTC. Translating gives CASSQTGGSQETQYF.

The CDR3 DNA is TGTGCCAGCAGCTGGGGTGACAGGGTAGGCAATCAGCCCCAGCATTTT. This codes for CASSWGDRVGNQPQHF. V and J are TRBV5-8 and TRBJ1-5; 7 bases are shared with TRBD1. CDR1 and CDR2 (germline): SGHTS, YDEGEE. This CDR3 is built from 16 residues. V shed 3 bases and J 2 bases; nucleotides not matched to a gene: 8.

J is TRBJ2-1 and V is TRBV2; 11 bases are a match to TRBD2. The CDR3 spans 15 residues. Germline-derived CDR1 and CDR2 are SNHLY and FYNNEI. J was trimmed by 6 bases and V by 6 bases; bases with no gene match: 7. In DNA form, the CDR3 reads TGTGCCAGCAGGGATACTAGCGGGAGAGTCAATGAGCAGTTCTTC. Its protein product is CASRDTSGRVNEQFF. Together with reference TRBV2 and TRBJ2-1, the CDR3 gives the full variable domain: EPEVTQTPSHQVTQMGQEVILRCVPISNHLYFYWYRQILGQKVEFLVSFYNNEISEKSEIFDDQFSVERPDGSNFTLKIRSTKLEDSAMYFCASRDTSGRVNEQFFGPGTRLTVL.

The CDR3 bases are TGCGCCAGCAGCTTGGCACCAGGGGGCATCACTGAAGCTTTCTTT. Its translation is CASSLAPGGITEAFF. This chain joins TRBV5-1 and TRBJ1-1; TRBD1 agrees at 8 bases. V trimming: 0 bases; J trimming: 4 bases; junction bases outside the gene matches: 5. Germline assignment: CDR1 SGHRS and CDR2 YFSETQ. The CDR3 is 15 amino acids.